This entry features one T cell receptor (beta chain) sequence. Its antigen remains unknown. The sample carries other DNA sequences with the same CDR3. This sample is part of a study of shared clonotypes between healthy human individuals. Study at large: CD4 naive and CD4 memory each took three plates per donor, while CD8 naive took two and CD8 memory one. Notes on the study in general: Generation probabilities of non-shared clonotypes were lower (relative to those shared by all four donors). Genetic and exposure-history diversity was limited by the few donors.

The investigators split CD4+ cells into a CD45RA+ naive subset and a CD45RA-negative memory subset. V lost 2 bases to trimming and J lost 2 bases; unmatched junction nucleotides: 3. This CDR3 spans 14 amino acids. Looked up from germline, CDR1 is GTSNPN and CDR2 is SVGIG (reference sequence). TCRdb's copy holds only in-frame clones and misses some; the assay was immunoSEQ multiplex PCR. Found here are a few million clones, approximately 90% of them singletons; the top ten hold roughly 0.15%. The sample consisted of naive CD4+ T cells sorted from blood. Noted subset: CD45RA+ positively selected. This chain joins TRBV30 and TRBJ1-5, with 7 bases fitting TRBD1. This receptor was obtained from a man aged 18 to 29 in good health. CDR3 protein: CAWSRGQGNQPQHF. CDR3 bases: TGTGCCTGGAGTAGAGGACAGGGCAATCAGCCCCAGCATTTT.